The 22 T cell receptor beta chains listed next were all sequenced from one sample in a study of cytomegalovirus exposure and HLA in healthy donors. Amplification used 60 Vbeta primers and 13 Jbeta primers. Profiling relied on immunoSEQ multiplex PCR, and the TCRdb table lists in-frame clones only, not all of them. The repertoire has about 76,000 clones, about 69% of them found once; the top ten carry 15% to 20%. The sequenced sample was PBMCs. The receptors here all came from a woman aged 40 to 55 in good health and CMV-seropositive.

In its sample, this clone was seen a few times. Germline and junction disagree at one end, which may indicate a read error. This chain links TRBV30 with TRBJ1-6; D remains ambiguous. Germline V lookup: CDR1 GTSNPN, CDR2 SVGIG (reference sequence). There are 15 residues in the CDR3. CDR3: CAGRPGSSYNSPLHF. The CDR3 bases are TGTGCCGGGAGGCCGGGGAGCTCCTATAATTCACCCCTCCACTTT.

The chain joins TRBV27 to TRBJ2-1; 11 nucleotides line up with TRBD2. The germline gives CDR1 MNHEY, CDR2 SMNVEV (reference sequence). This CDR3 is 16 amino acids long. Trimming removed 5 bases from V and 9 bases from J; junction bases left unmatched: 12. In DNA form, the CDR3 reads TGTGCCAGCAGTCCCCTGACTAGCGGGACTGGGACTGAGCAGTTCTTC. Amino acid sequence: CASSPLTSGTGTEQFF.

The sample holds a few counts of this clone. The genes are TRBV25-1 and TRBJ1-4; D remains ambiguous. Germline CDR1 and CDR2: MGHDK and SYGVNS. CDR3 length: 16 residues. Trimming shortened V by 6 bases and J by 0 bases, and 14 bases separated the two germline ends. CDR3 amino acids: CASSDTLIATNEKLFF. CDR3 bases: TGTGCCAGCAGCGATACTTTAATTGCAACTAATGAAAAACTGTTTTTT.

The chain is built from TRBV18 and TRBJ1-2; D is possibly TRBD1 (5 bases). V gave up 3 bases and J gave up 7 bases, with 12 bases separating them. The CDR3 contains 13 residues. Looked up from germline, CDR1 is KGHSH and CDR2 is LQKENI. The CDR3 region has the DNA TGTGCCAGCTCACCGACAGAGGATCTTGGCTACACCTTC. Its translation: CASSPTEDLGYTF. Together with reference TRBV18 and TRBJ1-2, the CDR3 gives the full variable domain: NAGVMQNPRHLVRRRGQEARLRCSPMKGHSHVYWYRQLPEEGLKFMVYLQKENIIDESGMPKERFSAEFPKEGPSILRIQQVVRGDSAAYFCASSPTEDLGYTFGSGTRLTVV.

V is TRBV2 and J is TRBJ2-3; 7 bases line up with TRBD2. CDR1 and CDR2 from the germline V gene are SNHLY and FYNNEI. J gave up 6 bases and V 5 bases, and 5 bases lay outside the gene matches. The CDR3 covers 13 residues. CDR3 amino acids: CASSQREFDTQYF. As DNA, the CDR3 is TGTGCCAGCAGTCAGCGGGAATTCGATACGCAGTATTTT. Full variable domain (remainder filled in from reference TRBV2 and TRBJ2-3): EPEVTQTPSHQVTQMGQEVILRCVPISNHLYFYWYRQILGQKVEFLVSFYNNEISEKSEIFDDQFSVERPDGSNFTLKIRSTKLEDSAMYFCASSQREFDTQYFGPGTRLTVL.

The rearrangement uses TRBV5-4 and TRBJ2-6, with 7 positions matching TRBD1. The V and J ends lost 4 bases and 2 bases, in that order; junction bases with no gene match: 0. The germline CDR1 and CDR2 sequences are SGHNT and YYREEE (reference sequence). This CDR3 has 14 residues. CDR3 nucleotides: TGTGCCAGCAGCACAGGGGCTGGGGCCAACGTCCTGACTTTC. Amino acid sequence: CASSTGAGANVLTF.

A few counts support this clone. The V and J genes are TRBV6-7 and TRBJ1-3; the D is unclear. TRBV6-7 is an open reading frame whose function is uncertain. The CDR3 is made up of 12 amino acids. Trimming pared 11 bases from V and 8 bases from J, leaving 16 bases between. CDR3 loop: CARPTRRDTIYF. The CDR3 DNA is TGTGCCCGCCCTACCAGGAGGGACACCATATATTTT.

This clone was found a few times. The chain recombines TRBV10-3 with TRBJ1-1; D is perhaps TRBD1 (6 bases). CDR3 length equals 14 residues. Germline V gene sequence: CDR1 ENHRY, CDR2 SYGVKD. V was shortened by 10 bases and J by 0 bases, with 15 bases between the two germline ends. The CDR3, as DNA: TGTGCCACAGGGCAGACAGGCATGAACACTGAAGCTTTCTTT. This sequence encodes CATGQTGMNTEAFF.

In its sample, this clone was seen once. The gene calls are TRBV28 and TRBJ1-4; no clear D gene. Germline CDR1 is MDHEN and CDR2 is SYDVKM. The CDR3 runs 13 residues. V lost 5 bases to trimming and J lost 4 bases, with 8 bases between them. Here the CDR3 reads CASSQQINEKLFF. The DNA for the CDR3 is TGTGCCAGCAGTCAACAGATTAATGAAAAACTGTTTTTT.

V gene TRBV30 combines with J gene TRBJ1-1; D ambiguous. This CDR3 is 14 amino acids long. CDR1 and CDR2 from the germline V gene are GTSNPN and SVGIG (reference sequence). V was trimmed by 5 bases and J by 3 bases, leaving 16 bases between them. The CDR3 DNA reads TGTGCCTGGGAAAGACTTATCGGGTACACTGAAGCTTTCTTT. Translated: CAWERLIGYTEAFF.

The V call is TRBV30, the J call TRBJ2-2; 8 bases agree with TRBD1. With 5 bases clipped from V and 6 bases from J, the junction kept 11 bases outside the gene matches. The CDR3 totals 15 residues. Per the germline V gene, CDR1 is GTSNPN and CDR2 is SVGIG (reference sequence). The CDR3, as DNA: TGTGCCTGGTTCCACCCGGGACAGGCTCCCGGGGAGCTGTTTTTT. Amino acids: CAWFHPGQAPGELFF.

This chain uses TRBV30 with TRBJ1-6; TRBD1 matches at 9 bases. Germline CDR1 reads GTSNPN; CDR2 reads SVGIG (reference sequence). The junction had 3 bases not matched to a gene; V was cut back by 2 bases and J by 7 bases. The CDR3 has 14 amino acids. CDR3 loop: CAWSLGTGNSPLHF. The CDR3, as DNA: TGTGCCTGGAGTTTGGGGACAGGGAATTCACCCCTCCACTTT.

The rearrangement links TRBV9 to TRBJ2-5; TRBD2 is a possible D gene (6 bases). This CDR3 comprises 14 residues. Between the trimmed V and J ends, which lost 4 bases and 5 bases, there was a span of 15 bases. Germline CDR1 SGDLS, CDR2 YYNGEE. CDR3 residues: CASSPTTSFETQYF. The DNA of the CDR3 is TGTGCCAGCAGCCCTACTACTAGCTTCGAGACCCAGTACTTC. The full variable domain, rest sourced from reference TRBV9 and TRBJ2-5, is DSGVTQTPKHLITATGQRVTLRCSPRSGDLSVYWYQQSLDQGLQFLIQYYNGEERAKGNILERFSAQQFPDLHSELNLSSLELGDSALYFCASSPTTSFETQYFGPGTRLLVL.

The chain carries TRBV4-3 and TRBJ1-5, with 8 bases that match TRBD1. Germline V gives CDR1 LGHNA, CDR2 YSLEER. The V gene end was trimmed by 0 bases and the J gene end by 7 bases; junction bases not matched to a gene: 5. CDR3 length: 15 amino acids. In nucleotides, the CDR3 is TGCGCCAGCAGCCAAGATTATGGACAGGGACAGCCCCAGCATTTT. Translation gives CASSQDYGQGQPQHF.

V usage is TRBV6-5 and J usage is TRBJ1-3; 7 positions agree with TRBD1. After removal of 1 base from V and 2 bases from J, the junction contained 2 bases not matched to a gene. The germline CDR1 and CDR2 sequences are MNHEY and SVGAGI. The CDR3 loop spans 15 amino acids. The CDR3 protein is CASSYWGQPGNTIYF. CDR3 coding DNA: TGTGCCAGCAGTTACTGGGGACAGCCTGGAAACACCATATATTTT.

V usage is TRBV7-2 and J usage is TRBJ2-3, with 12 nucleotides matching TRBD2. Trimming removed 6 bases from V and 2 bases from J; junction bases left unmatched: 6. Germline assignment: CDR1 SGHTA and CDR2 FQGNSA. The CDR3 sequence is 16 residues long. CDR3 in DNA: TGTGCCAGCAGTTCCGGACTAGCGGGAAACACAGATACGCAGTATTTT. Its translation: CASSSGLAGNTDTQYF. Variable domain in full (rest from reference TRBV7-2 and TRBJ2-3): GAGVSQSPSNKVTEKGKDVELRCDPISGHTALYWYRQSLGQGLEFLIYFQGNSAPDKSGLPSDRFSAERTGGSVSTLTIQRTQQEDSAVYLCASSSGLAGNTDTQYFGPGTRLTVL.

The CDR3 protein is CASGRHDQETQYF. CDR3 nucleotides: TGTGCCAGCGGAAGACATGACCAAGAGACCCAGTACTTC. J is TRBJ2-5 and V is TRBV7-3; D call uncertain. V lost 8 bases, J lost 0 bases, and 10 bases lay in between. The CDR3 is 13 residues long. CDR1 SGHTA and CDR2 FQGTGA come from the germline V gene.

The rearrangement joins TRBV11-2 to TRBJ2-2; 9 nucleotides align to TRBD1. V shed 5 bases, J shed 6 bases, and the junction held 13 bases outside the gene matches. Germline values: CDR1 SGHAT, CDR2 FQNNGV. The CDR3 runs 17 residues. In DNA, the CDR3 is TGTGCCAGCAGCCGTCCCGGGACAGGGTTCAAGGCCGGGGAGCTGTTTTTT. It is translated as CASSRPGTGFKAGELFF.

This chain uses TRBV27 with TRBJ2-7, with TRBD1 identical over 9 bases. The CDR3 spans 16 residues. Germline CDR1 MNHEY, CDR2 SMNVEV (reference sequence). With V trimmed by 3 bases and J by 6 bases, 12 bases remained unmatched. The CDR3 DNA reads TGTGCCAGCAGTTTTTTTCCCCCGGACAGGGGCCGCGAGCAGTACTTC. Protein: CASSFFPPDRGREQYF.

The chain recombines TRBV9 with TRBJ1-4, with D possibly being TRBD1 (6 bases). Trimming pared 4 bases from V and 5 bases from J, leaving 15 bases between. CDR1 is SGDLS, CDR2 YYNGEE, per germline. This CDR3 has 15 amino acids. The CDR3 DNA sequence: TGTGCCAGCAGCCCCAGCTGGGGGCAAAATGAAAAACTGTTTTTT. Protein: CASSPSWGQNEKLFF.

The chain has TRBV9 and TRBJ2-5; unclear D gene. Germline assignment: CDR1 SGDLS and CDR2 YYNGEE. Trimming cost V 3 bases and J 4 bases, with 16 bases left between them. The CDR3 totals 15 residues. CDR3 region: CASSEGALYSETQYF. CDR3 nucleotides: TGTGCCAGCAGCGAAGGAGCGCTTTATTCAGAGACCCAGTACTTC.

V usage is TRBV7-8 and J usage is TRBJ1-1; possibly TRBD1 for D (5 bases). The V end lost 2 bases, the J end lost 0 bases, and 13 bases lay between the germline ends. The CDR3 runs 16 residues. In germline, CDR1 is SGHVS, CDR2 FQNEAQ. CDR3 in amino acids: CASSLMGGPLNTEAFF. The DNA of the CDR3 is TGTGCCAGCAGCTTAATGGGGGGACCATTGAACACTGAAGCTTTCTTT.